These T cell receptor beta chains were read from a single sample in a study of blood T cell repertoires in COVID-19. Some clones are missing from TCRdb's copy, which holds only in-frame ones; the method was immunoSEQ multiplex PCR. The table has around 29,000 clones, 75% to 90% seen once; the top ten hold about 9.4%. Sequenced sample: peripheral blood. The receptors stem from a man aged 55 to 69 with acute or convalescent COVID-19. The CDR3 runs from the conserved cysteine through the conserved F or W. D genes are given only for firm matches. Clone size is not always given. Where it is, it says once, few, many or a class for expanded clones.

D: TRBD2; V: TRBV7-3; size: .; CDR3: CASSLVPGLGDNEQFF
D: TRBD1; V: TRBV4-2; size: .; CDR3: CASSHGQGLSTNTEAFF
D: .; V: TRBV29-1; size: .; CDR3: CSGGEGDTEAFF
D: .; V: TRBV30; size: .; CDR3: CAWGRVNQPQHF
D: .; V: TRBV5-4; size: .; CDR3: CASRGGPTDTQYF
D: .; V: TRBV2; size: .; CDR3: CASSENRDWAYEQYF
D: .; V: TRBV5-5; size: .; CDR3: CASSLDRRMNTEAFF
D: .; V: TRBV7-9; size: .; CDR3: CASSLMGTNTGELFF
D: .; V: TRBV7-2; size: once; CDR3: CASSFSSEKLFF
D: .; V: TRBV7-2; size: .; CDR3: CASSFRRNEKLFF
D: .; V: TRBV7-9; size: .; CDR3: CASSHAAGVLTEAFF
D: .; V: TRBV18; size: .; CDR3: CASSQRPIQIGDEQFF
D: .; V: TRBV29-1; size: .; CDR3: CSVAQGGGYTF
D: .; V: TRBV9; size: .; CDR3: CASSASNSPLHF
D: .; V: TRBV12-3/TRBV12-4; size: once; CDR3: CASSFGNSPLHF
D: TRBD1; V: TRBV4-2; size: medium-sized; CDR3: CASEGAMNTEAFF
D: TRBD2; V: TRBV6-1; size: .; CDR3: CASSGPYAAGANNEQFF
D: .; V: TRBV4-2; size: .; CDR3: CASSQDIGREVRDTQYF
D: TRBD1; V: TRBV19; size: .; CDR3: CASMGTGVETQYF
D: TRBD1; V: TRBV19; size: .; CDR3: CASTPQQGGYYGYTF
D: TRBD2; V: TRBV10-2; size: .; CDR3: CASRTSGEETQYF
D: .; V: TRBV6-2/TRBV6-3; size: .; CDR3: CASSYYRNAGANVLTF
D: .; V: TRBV27; size: .; CDR3: CASSLSLYQPQHF
D: TRBD1; V: TRBV28; size: .; CDR3: CASSLPGTGRTEAFF
D: .; V: TRBV24-1; size: .; CDR3: CATKQGTDTEAFF
D: .; V: TRBV5-1; size: .; CDR3: CASSRTSGSGNTIYF
D: .; V: TRBV5-4; size: .; CDR3: CASSLDNSGNTIYF
D: .; V: TRBV29-1; size: .; CDR3: CSVGRGLGGNTIYF
D: .; V: TRBV28; size: .; CDR3: CASSLGKSFEAFF
D: .; V: TRBV27; size: medium-sized; CDR3: CASSPTGNQPQHF
D: TRBD1; V: TRBV27; size: .; CDR3: CASSNRGNSPLHF
D: TRBD2; V: TRBV9; size: .; CDR3: CASSVDSSGNQETQYF
D: .; V: TRBV28; size: few; CDR3: CASSTSGGIGGYTF
D: .; V: TRBV27; size: .; CDR3: CASSASGLETQYF
D: .; V: TRBV12-5; size: .; CDR3: CASGRSVNTEAFF
D: .; V: TRBV3-1/TRBV3-2; size: .; CDR3: CASSQVRGNTEAFF
D: .; V: TRBV14; size: .; CDR3: CASSQGGQGYHSPLHF
D: .; V: TRBV7-9; size: .; CDR3: CASSSTGPGSHEQYF
D: .; V: TRBV9; size: .; CDR3: CASSVEEGSWQETQYF
D: .; V: TRBV3-1/TRBV3-2; size: .; CDR3: CASSQSYYGYTF
D: TRBD2; V: TRBV3-1/TRBV3-2; size: .; CDR3: CASSQGVWGGSYYEQYF
D: TRBD1; V: TRBV5-4; size: .; CDR3: CASSRDRGHNSPLHF
D: TRBD2; V: TRBV25-1; size: few; CDR3: CASTAREASGELFF
D: TRBD1; V: TRBV2; size: .; CDR3: CASKFWTGTYGYTF
D: .; V: TRBV18; size: once; CDR3: CASSPDGGGYTF
D: .; V: TRBV18; size: .; CDR3: CASSPPGQMNYGYTF
D: .; V: TRBV6-5; size: .; CDR3: CASGQVYEQYF
D: TRBD1; V: TRBV27; size: few; CDR3: CASSTGVLGNQPQHF
D: .; V: TRBV27; size: .; CDR3: CASSITRGLNTEAFF
D: .; V: TRBV19; size: .; CDR3: CASSEQGNQPQHF
D: .; V: TRBV27; size: once; CDR3: CASSLSRRTEDGYTF
D: .; V: TRBV28; size: .; CDR3: CASSFGGNSYEQYF
D: .; V: TRBV3-1/TRBV3-2; size: .; CDR3: CASSQLATEQFF
D: TRBD1; V: TRBV2; size: .; CDR3: CASSVFGTGEKLFF
D: .; V: TRBV7-2; size: .; CDR3: CASSLGSFETQYF
D: .; V: TRBV7-8; size: .; CDR3: CASSVTGYAEAFF
D: TRBD1; V: TRBV15; size: .; CDR3: CATRGQLNTEAFF
D: TRBD1; V: TRBV28; size: .; CDR3: CASSFETGVANSPLHF
D: .; V: TRBV19; size: .; CDR3: CASSDSSAASTDTQYF
D: .; V: TRBV5-4; size: .; CDR3: CASSFSNLNEQFF